These 4 T cell receptor beta chains were sequenced from one sample in a study of T cell changes during pregnancy in multiple sclerosis. This table comes from immunoSEQ multiplex PCR, and its TCRdb copy is limited to in-frame clones, with some not included. The table lists over 90,000 clones, approximately 93% of them singletons. Sequences were derived from peripheral blood, sampled after pregnancy. Receptor source: a female donor with multiple sclerosis, enrolled in a pregnancy study.

This chain joins TRBV19 and TRBJ2-2, with 11 bases matching TRBD2. Germline V gene sequence: CDR1 LNHDA, CDR2 SQIVND (reference sequence). V lost 3 bases to trimming and J lost 3 bases; unmatched junction nucleotides: 6. The CDR3 sequence is 17 residues long. CDR3 DNA sequence: TGTGCCAGTAGTATGACTAGCGGGATAATCGACACCGGGGAGCTGTTTTTT. Translated, it gives CASSMTSGIIDTGELFF.

CDR3 sequence (DNA): TGTGCCAGCAGCTTAATGGGGCGCTCAGGCACTGAAGCTTTCTTT. Translation: CASSLMGRSGTEAFF. The V call is TRBV7-8, the J call TRBJ1-1, with a weak D call TRBD1 (5 bases). V lost 2 bases and J lost 4, with 14 bases in between. This CDR3 spans 15 amino acids. From germline, CDR1 is SGHVS and CDR2 FQNEAQ.

The rearrangement uses TRBV5-1 and TRBJ2-5; a possible D gene is TRBD2 (5 bases). V lost 2 bases to trimming and J lost 3 bases, with 8 bases between them. The germline V gene encodes CDR1 SGHRS and CDR2 YFSETQ. This CDR3 spans 13 amino acids. The CDR3 protein is CASSFGGEETQYF. For the CDR3, the DNA is TGCGCCAGCAGCTTTGGAGGAGAAGAGACCCAGTACTTC.

CDR3 in amino acids: CASSFGGISSYEQYF. The CDR3 bases are TGTGCCAGCAGCTTTGGGGGGATAAGCTCCTACGAGCAGTACTTC. The chain employs TRBV7-6 and TRBJ2-7; D possibly corresponds to TRBD2 (6 bases). CDR3 size: 15 residues. Trimming took 3 bases from V and 0 from J, leaving 12 bases between them. Germline V CDR1 and CDR2: SGHVS, FNYEAQ.